Listed here is a single T cell receptor (beta chain). Its antigen is unidentified. Isolated RNA was reverse transcribed in full, so expressed TCRB transcripts were sequenced. Clones were sequenced by immunoSEQ multiplex PCR, and TCRdb holds only the in-frame ones, with some missing. The sample holds 250,000 to 300,000 clones, roughly an eighth seen once. This sample is part of a study of beta chain features in type 1 diabetes. Study conclusions and caveats: Compared to healthy donors, patients appeared to have naive, central memory and Treg TCRB repertoires that were more alike. The study found fewer insertions and more deletions at VDJ junctions in type 1 diabetes patients. All four CD4+ subsets of Type 1 diabetes patients contained TCRB CDR3s that were moderately but significantly shorter.

Via CD45RO/CCR7/CD25/CD127/CD95/CD27, cells of the CD4+ naive, central memory, regulatory and stem cell-like memory subsets were sorted. CDR3 length equals 16 residues. The V and J ends lost 1 base and 7 bases respectively, with 16 bases between them. Germline loops: CDR1 SEHNR, CDR2 FQNEAQ (reference sequence). The specimen was naive CD4+ T cells from blood. The chain combines TRBV7-9 with TRBJ1-4, with a possible D match to TRBD1 (6 bases). This receptor was taken from a man aged 25-45 years with type 1 diabetes. As DNA, the CDR3 is TGTGCCAGCAGCTTAGATTCGCGGGGGCGCGTTGAAAAACTGTTTTTT. Residues: CASSLDSRGRVEKLFF.